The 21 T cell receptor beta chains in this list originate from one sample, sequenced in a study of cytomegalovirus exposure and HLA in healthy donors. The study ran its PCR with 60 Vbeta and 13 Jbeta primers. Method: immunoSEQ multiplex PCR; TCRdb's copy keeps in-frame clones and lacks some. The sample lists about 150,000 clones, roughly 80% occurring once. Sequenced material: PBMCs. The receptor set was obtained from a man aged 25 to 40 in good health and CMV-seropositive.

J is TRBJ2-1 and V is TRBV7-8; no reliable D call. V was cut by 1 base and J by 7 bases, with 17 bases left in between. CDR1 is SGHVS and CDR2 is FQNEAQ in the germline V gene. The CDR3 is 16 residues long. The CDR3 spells CASSLDFSISRNEQFF. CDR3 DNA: TGTGCCAGCAGCTTAGACTTTAGCATTTCGAGGAATGAGCAGTTCTTC. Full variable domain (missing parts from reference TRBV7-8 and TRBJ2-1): GAGVSQSPRYKVAKRGQDVALRCDPISGHVSLFWYQQALGQGPEFLTYFQNEAQLDKSGLPSDRFFAERPEGSVSTLKIQRTQQEDSAVYLCASSLDFSISRNEQFFGPGTRLTVL.

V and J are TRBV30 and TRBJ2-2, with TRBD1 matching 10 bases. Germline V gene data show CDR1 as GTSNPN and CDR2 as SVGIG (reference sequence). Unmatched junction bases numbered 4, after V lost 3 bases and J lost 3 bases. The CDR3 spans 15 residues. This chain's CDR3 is CAWRRGQGYTGELFF. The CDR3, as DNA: TGTGCCTGGAGACGGGGACAGGGGTACACCGGGGAGCTGTTTTTT.

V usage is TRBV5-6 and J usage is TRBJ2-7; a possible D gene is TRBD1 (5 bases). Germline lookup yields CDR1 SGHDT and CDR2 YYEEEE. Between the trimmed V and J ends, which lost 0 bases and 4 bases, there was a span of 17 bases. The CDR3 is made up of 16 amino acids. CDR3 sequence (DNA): TGTGCCAGCAGCTTGGCCTCGACAGACCAGATTTACGAGCAGTACTTC. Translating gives CASSLASTDQIYEQYF.

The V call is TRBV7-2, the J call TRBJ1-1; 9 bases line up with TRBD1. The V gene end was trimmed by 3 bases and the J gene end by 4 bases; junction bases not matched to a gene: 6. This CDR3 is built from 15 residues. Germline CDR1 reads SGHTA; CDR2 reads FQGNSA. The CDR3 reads CASSFGQGKGTEAFF. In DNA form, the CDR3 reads TGTGCCAGCAGCTTCGGACAGGGGAAGGGCACTGAAGCTTTCTTT. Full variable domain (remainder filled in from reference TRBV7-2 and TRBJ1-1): GAGVSQSPSNKVTEKGKDVELRCDPISGHTALYWYRQSLGQGLEFLIYFQGNSAPDKSGLPSDRFSAERTGGSVSTLTIQRTQQEDSAVYLCASSFGQGKGTEAFFGQGTRLTVV.

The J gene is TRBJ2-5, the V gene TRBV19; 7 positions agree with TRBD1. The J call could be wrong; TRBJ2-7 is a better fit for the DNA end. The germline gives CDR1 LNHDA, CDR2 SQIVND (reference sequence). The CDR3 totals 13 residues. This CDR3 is CASSPDRAYEQYF. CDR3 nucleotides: TGTGCCAGTAGCCCAGACAGGGCCTACGAGCAGTACTTC.

CDR3 amino acids: CASSIGGQGSYEQYF. The CDR3 nucleotides read TGTGCCAGTAGTATAGGAGGACAGGGGTCCTACGAGCAGTACTTC. This chain links TRBV19 with TRBJ2-7, with TRBD1 matching over 9 bases. This CDR3 contains 15 residues. CDR1 is LNHDA and CDR2 is SQIVND in the germline V gene (reference sequence). Trimming took 1 base from V and 1 from J; bases not matched to a gene: 2.

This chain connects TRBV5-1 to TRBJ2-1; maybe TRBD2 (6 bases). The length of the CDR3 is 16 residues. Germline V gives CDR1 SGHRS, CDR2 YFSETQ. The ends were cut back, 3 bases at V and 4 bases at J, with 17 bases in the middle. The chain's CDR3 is CASSSVPGGNYNEQFF. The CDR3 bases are TGCGCCAGCAGCTCAGTTCCAGGCGGGAATTACAATGAGCAGTTCTTC. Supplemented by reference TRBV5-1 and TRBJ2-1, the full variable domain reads KAGVTQTPRYLIKTRGQQVTLSCSPISGHRSVSWYQQTPGQGLQFLFEYFSETQRNKGNFPGRFSGRQFSNSRSEMNVSTLELGDSALYLCASSSVPGGNYNEQFFGPGTRLTVL.

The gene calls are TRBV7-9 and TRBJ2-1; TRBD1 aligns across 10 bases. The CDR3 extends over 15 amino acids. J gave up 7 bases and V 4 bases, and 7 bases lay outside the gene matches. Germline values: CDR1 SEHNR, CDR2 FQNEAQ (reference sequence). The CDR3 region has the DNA TGTGCCAGCAGCTCCTTAGGACAGGGGGGTAATGAGCAGTTCTTC. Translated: CASSSLGQGGNEQFF.

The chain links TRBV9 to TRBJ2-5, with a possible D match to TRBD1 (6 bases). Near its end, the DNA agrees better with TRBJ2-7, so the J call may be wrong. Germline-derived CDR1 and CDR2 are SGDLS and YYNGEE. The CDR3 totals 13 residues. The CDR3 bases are TGTGCCAGCAGCGTGGGTAAAGGGGGCGAGCAGTACTTC. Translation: CASSVGKGGEQYF.

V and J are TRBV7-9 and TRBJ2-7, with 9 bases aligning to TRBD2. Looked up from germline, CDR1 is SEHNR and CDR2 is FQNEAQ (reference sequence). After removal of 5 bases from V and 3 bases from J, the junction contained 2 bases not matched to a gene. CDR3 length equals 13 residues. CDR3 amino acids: CASSVSGSYEQYF. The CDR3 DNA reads TGTGCCAGCAGCGTTAGCGGGAGCTACGAGCAGTACTTC.

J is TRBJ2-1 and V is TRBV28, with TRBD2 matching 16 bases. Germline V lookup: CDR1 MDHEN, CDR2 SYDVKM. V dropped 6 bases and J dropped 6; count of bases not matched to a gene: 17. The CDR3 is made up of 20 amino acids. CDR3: CASSPQGAGTSGRALNEQFF. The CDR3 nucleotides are TGTGCCAGCAGCCCTCAGGGGGCCGGGACTAGCGGGAGGGCCCTCAATGAGCAGTTCTTC.

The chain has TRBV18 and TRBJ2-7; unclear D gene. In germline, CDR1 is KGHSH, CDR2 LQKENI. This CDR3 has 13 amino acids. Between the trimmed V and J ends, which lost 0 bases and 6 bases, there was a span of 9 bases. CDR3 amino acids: CASSPPILLEQYF. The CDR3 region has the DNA TGTGCCAGCTCACCACCTATACTACTCGAGCAGTACTTC.

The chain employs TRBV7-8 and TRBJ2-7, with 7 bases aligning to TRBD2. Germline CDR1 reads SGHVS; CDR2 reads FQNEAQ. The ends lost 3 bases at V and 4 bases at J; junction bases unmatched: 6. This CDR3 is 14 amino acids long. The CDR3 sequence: CASSLASGIYEQYF. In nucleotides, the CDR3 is TGTGCCAGCAGCTTGGCCAGCGGGATATACGAGCAGTACTTC. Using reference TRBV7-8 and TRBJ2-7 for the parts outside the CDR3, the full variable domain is GAGVSQSPRYKVAKRGQDVALRCDPISGHVSLFWYQQALGQGPEFLTYFQNEAQLDKSGLPSDRFFAERPEGSVSTLKIQRTQQEDSAVYLCASSLASGIYEQYFGPGTRLTVT.

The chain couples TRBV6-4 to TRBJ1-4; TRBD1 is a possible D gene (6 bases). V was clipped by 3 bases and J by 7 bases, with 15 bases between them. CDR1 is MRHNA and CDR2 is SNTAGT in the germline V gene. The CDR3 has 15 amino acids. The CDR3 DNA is TGTGCCAGCAGTGAACTCGACAGGCCGTCTGAAAAACTGTTTTTT. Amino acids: CASSELDRPSEKLFF.

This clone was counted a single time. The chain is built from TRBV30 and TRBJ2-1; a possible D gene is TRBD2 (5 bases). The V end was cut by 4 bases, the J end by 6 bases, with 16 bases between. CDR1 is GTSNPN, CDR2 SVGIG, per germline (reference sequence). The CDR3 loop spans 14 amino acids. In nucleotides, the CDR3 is TGTGCCTGGAACCGAGGACTCAAGGGCAATGAGCAGTTCTTC. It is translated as CAWNRGLKGNEQFF. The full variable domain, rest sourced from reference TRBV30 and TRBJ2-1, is SQTIHQWPATLVQPVGSPLSLECTVEGTSNPNLYWYRQAAGRGLQLLFYSVGIGQISSEVPQNLSASRPQDRQFILSSKKLLLSDSGFYLCAWNRGLKGNEQFFGPGTRLTVL.

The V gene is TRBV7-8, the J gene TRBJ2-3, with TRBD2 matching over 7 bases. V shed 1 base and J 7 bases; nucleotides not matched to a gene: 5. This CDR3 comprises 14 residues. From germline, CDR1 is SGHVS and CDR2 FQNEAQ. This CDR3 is CASSLGGRGNTQYF. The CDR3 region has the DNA TGTGCCAGCAGCTTAGGCGGGAGAGGGAATACGCAGTATTTT.

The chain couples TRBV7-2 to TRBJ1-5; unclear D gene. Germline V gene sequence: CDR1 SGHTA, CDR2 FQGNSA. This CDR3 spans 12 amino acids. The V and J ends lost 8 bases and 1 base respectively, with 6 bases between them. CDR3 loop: CASSRSNQPQHF. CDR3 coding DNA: TGTGCCAGCTCCAGGAGCAATCAGCCCCAGCATTTT. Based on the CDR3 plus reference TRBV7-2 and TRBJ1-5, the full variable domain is GAGVSQSPSNKVTEKGKDVELRCDPISGHTALYWYRQSLGQGLEFLIYFQGNSAPDKSGLPSDRFSAERTGGSVSTLTIQRTQQEDSAVYLCASSRSNQPQHFGDGTRLSIL.

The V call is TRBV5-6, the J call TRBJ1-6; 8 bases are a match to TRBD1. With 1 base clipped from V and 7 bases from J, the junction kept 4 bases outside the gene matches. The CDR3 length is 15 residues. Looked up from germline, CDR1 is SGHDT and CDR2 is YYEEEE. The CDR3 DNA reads TGTGCCAGCAGCTTGATGCAGGGGGCCAATTCACCCCTCCACTTT. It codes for CASSLMQGANSPLHF.

This CDR3 is CSDGGGNTEAFF. The CDR3 coding sequence is TGCAGCGACGGCGGAGGGAACACTGAAGCTTTCTTT. This chain joins TRBV29-1 and TRBJ1-1; no definite D call. Germline V lookup: CDR1 SQVTM, CDR2 ANQGSEA. Trimming stripped 7 bases from V and 1 base from J, with 10 bases between. The CDR3 runs to 12 residues.

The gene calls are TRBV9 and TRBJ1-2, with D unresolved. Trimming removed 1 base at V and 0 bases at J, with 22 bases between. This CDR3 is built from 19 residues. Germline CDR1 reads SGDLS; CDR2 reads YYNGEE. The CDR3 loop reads CASSVSFIGGRDSNYGYTF. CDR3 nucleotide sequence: TGTGCCAGCAGCGTAAGTTTTATTGGTGGCAGAGACTCTAACTATGGCTACACCTTC.

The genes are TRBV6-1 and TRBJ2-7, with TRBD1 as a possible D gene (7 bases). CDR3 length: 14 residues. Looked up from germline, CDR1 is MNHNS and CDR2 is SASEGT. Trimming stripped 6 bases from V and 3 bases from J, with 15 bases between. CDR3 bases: TGTGCCAGCAGGGAGGGACAGAACCACTACGAGCAGTACTTC. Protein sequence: CASREGQNHYEQYF.